What follows are 5 T cell receptor beta chains derived from one specimen sequenced in a study of blood T cell repertoires in COVID-19. Sequencing was performed with immunoSEQ multiplex PCR; in TCRdb, only in-frame clones are kept and a portion is missing. The sample has approximately 410,000 clones, roughly 88% seen once. Sequenced sample: peripheral blood. Receptors were obtained from a young woman with active or convalescent COVID-19.

This chain joins TRBV11-2 and TRBJ1-2, with TRBD1 matching over 7 bases. Trimming took 3 bases from V and 4 from J; bases not matched to a gene: 8. This CDR3 contains 15 residues. In germline, CDR1 is SGHAT, CDR2 FQNNGV. DNA for the CDR3: TGTGCCAGCAGCTTGGGGACAGACCCTCTCTATGGCTACACCTTC. Encoded protein: CASSLGTDPLYGYTF. Using reference TRBV11-2 and TRBJ1-2 for the parts outside the CDR3, the full variable domain is EAGVAQSPRYKIIEKRQSVAFWCNPISGHATLYWYQQILGQGPKLLIQFQNNGVVDDSQLPKDRFSAERLKGVDSTLKIQPAKLEDSAVYLCASSLGTDPLYGYTFGSGTRLTVV.

V and J are TRBV18 and TRBJ1-1; TRBD1 might be the D (5 bases). CDR1 and CDR2 from the germline V gene are KGHSH and LQKENI. This CDR3 is 14 amino acids long. The V end was cut by 3 bases, the J end by 4 bases, with 12 bases between. This CDR3 is CASSPSGKVTEAFF. The CDR3 nucleotides read TGTGCCAGCTCACCTTCAGGGAAGGTCACTGAAGCTTTCTTT.

The chain has TRBV23-1 and TRBJ2-5; 7 positions agree with TRBD1. TRBV23-1 is annotated as an ORF whose role is uncertain. CDR3 length: 16 residues. With 4 bases clipped from V and 2 bases from J, the junction kept 10 bases outside the gene matches. The CDR3 coding sequence is TGCGCCAGCAGTCTAGGACAGGTCAAAGGGCAAGAGACCCAGTACTTC. Translated, it gives CASSLGQVKGQETQYF.

This clone was observed a single time. V and J are TRBV7-8 and TRBJ2-1, with D maybe TRBD1 (6 bases). Germline CDR1 reads SGHVS; CDR2 reads FQNEAQ. V was cut by 11 bases and J by 5 bases, with 16 bases left in between. The CDR3 has 13 amino acids. The CDR3 protein is CASNRVVDNEQFF. CDR3 in DNA: TGTGCCTCCAACAGGGTGGTCGACAATGAGCAGTTCTTC.

V and J are TRBV19 and TRBJ2-5; D might be TRBD1 (6 bases). Trimming took 11 bases from V and 5 from J, leaving 18 bases between them. Germline CDR1 LNHDA, CDR2 SQIVND (reference sequence). This CDR3 spans 13 amino acids. The CDR3 DNA follows: TGTGCCTCACGCCCAGGGGTTAGGGAGACCCAGTACTTC. As protein: CASRPGVRETQYF.